These 8 T cell receptor beta chains were sequenced from one sample in a study of T-cell reconstitution after alpha-beta-depleted transplantation in children. Using unique molecular identifiers, the investigators prepared the TCRbeta library. MiXCR was run by TCRdb on the PCR reads, yielding one entry per CDR3 protein. This table holds hundreds of thousands of distinct CDR3 sequences, roughly 24% found once. Specimen: PBMCs, mostly from graft donor cells, collected 360 days after TCRalphabeta/CD19-depleted stem cell transplant. Receptor source: a boy under two years old who had a stem cell transplant for acute myeloid leukemia, so the T cells may come from the graft donor.

DNA of the CDR3: TGCCACGGCAGGGACAGTCAGCCCCAGCATTTT. The encoded protein is CHGRDSQPQHF. This chain uses TRBV29-1 with TRBJ1-5; 7 nucleotides line up with TRBD1. Per the germline V gene, CDR1 is SQVTM and CDR2 is ANQGSEA. This CDR3 is built from 11 residues.

This clonotype was seen a handful of times. The chain links TRBV6-5 to TRBJ2-1; 7 nucleotides align to TRBD2. Looked up from germline, CDR1 is MNHEY and CDR2 is SVGAGI. With V trimmed by 4 bases and J by 7 bases, 10 bases remained unmatched. The CDR3 spans 15 residues. The CDR3 DNA sequence: TGTGCCAGCAGTTCTCCGGGACTAAACCAAAATGAGCAGTTCTTC. This encodes CASSSPGLNQNEQFF.

The CDR3 DNA reads as TGTGCCAGCAGAAGGAACCCGGGACCGAGATATGGCTACACCTTC. Its protein product is CASRRNPGPRYGYTF. This chain uses TRBV12-3 or TRBV12-4 with TRBJ1-2, with D possibly being TRBD1 (5 bases). Trimming removed 6 bases from V and 5 bases from J, with 19 bases in between. The CDR3 contains 15 residues.

This clonotype was seen many times. The genes are TRBV15 and TRBJ2-2; D is possibly TRBD2 (6 bases). V was trimmed by 5 bases and J by 0 bases, leaving 16 bases between them. The CDR3 sequence is 17 residues long. Looked up from germline, CDR1 is LNHNV and CDR2 is YYDKDF (reference sequence). CDR3 nucleotide sequence: TGTGCCACCAGCGAGGGAGGTGGACCTCCGAACACCGGGGAGCTGTTTTTT. It encodes CATSEGGGPPNTGELFF.

This clonotype was seen only a few times. The genes are TRBV6-5 and TRBJ1-1; D ambiguous. Germline assignment: CDR1 MNHEY and CDR2 SVGAGI. CDR3 length equals 15 residues. Trimming left V 0 bases short and J 0 bases short, with 8 bases between. This CDR3 reads CASSYSGWVNTEAFF. In DNA form, the CDR3 reads TGTGCCAGCAGTTACTCAGGGTGGGTGAACACTGAAGCTTTCTTT.

The chain has TRBV20-1 and TRBJ1-2; 8 bases map to TRBD1. This CDR3 is 14 amino acids long. Trimming removed 5 bases from V and 8 bases from J; junction bases left unmatched: 13. Germline V gene lookup returns CDR1 DFQATT and CDR2 SNEGSKA (reference sequence). CDR3 DNA sequence: TGCAGTGCTTTTGCGGACAGGGCCAGCTACGGCTACACCTTC. Its protein is CSAFADRASYGYTF.

The sample holds a few counts of this clonotype. The CDR3 sequence is CASSLTQDPGDTQYF. The CDR3 region has the DNA TGCGCCAGCAGCTTAACCCAGGATCCAGGAGATACGCAGTATTTT. This chain connects TRBV4-3 to TRBJ2-3; D is unresolved. CDR1 and CDR2 (germline): LGHNA, YSLEER. The CDR3 totals 15 residues. The germline V and J ends were trimmed by 5 bases and 5 bases, with 17 bases remaining between them.

CDR3 DNA sequence: TGTGCCAGCAGCTTAGGGTGGCATTGGAACACTGAAGCTTTCTTT. It is translated as CASSLGWHWNTEAFF. This chain connects TRBV7-2 to TRBJ1-1; no reliable D call. The CDR3 sequence is 15 residues long. CDR1 is SGHTA, CDR2 FQGNSA, per germline. V was cut by 1 base and J by 1 base, with 10 bases left in between.